A single sample is the source of the 16 T cell receptor beta chains below, sequenced in a study of blood T cell repertoires in COVID-19. TCRdb's table, derived via immunoSEQ multiplex PCR, lists solely in-frame clones and lacks some. The sample includes fewer than 400,000 clones, around 90% of them seen just once. Material for sequencing was PBMCs or T cells enriched from blood (not recorded which). Every receptor here comes from a woman aged 30 to 39 who had recovered from COVID-19.

The chain carries TRBV7-9 and TRBJ1-1, with 8 bases identical to TRBD1. The germline CDR1 and CDR2 sequences are SEHNR and FQNEAQ (reference sequence). The CDR3 has 15 residues. V shed 5 bases, J shed 0 bases, and the junction held 5 bases outside the gene matches. The CDR3 spells CASSDLTGVNTEAFF. In DNA form, the CDR3 reads TGTGCCAGCAGCGACTTGACAGGGGTGAACACTGAAGCTTTCTTT. Full variable domain (missing parts from reference TRBV7-9 and TRBJ1-1): DTGVSQNPRHKITKRGQNVTFRCDPISEHNRLYWYRQTLGQGPEFLTYFQNEAQLEKSRLLSDRFSAERPKGSFSTLEIQRTEQGDSAMYLCASSDLTGVNTEAFFGQGTRLTVV.

V is TRBV5-4 and J is TRBJ2-7, with D tentatively TRBD2 (6 bases). The CDR3 runs to 13 residues. Trimming shortened V by 2 bases and J by 6 bases, and 12 bases separated the two germline ends. CDR1 is SGHNT, CDR2 YYREEE, per germline (reference sequence). The CDR3 region is CASSLGGGSEQYF. CDR3 nucleotide sequence: TGTGCCAGCAGCTTAGGCGGAGGGAGCGAGCAGTACTTC. The full variable domain, with the rest looked up from reference TRBV5-4 and TRBJ2-7, is ETGVTQSPTHLIKTRGQQVTLRCSSQSGHNTVSWYQQALGQGPQFIFQYYREEENGRGNFPPRFSGLQFPNYSSELNVNALELDDSALYLCASSLGGGSEQYFGPGTRLTVT.

The rearrangement joins TRBV6-5 to TRBJ1-2; D perhaps matches TRBD1 (6 bases). Germline V CDR1 and CDR2: MNHEY, SVGAGI. V was cut by 0 bases and J by 13 bases, with 18 bases left in between. The CDR3 loop spans 14 amino acids. The CDR3 spells CASSYSMGTRIGTF. For the CDR3, the DNA is TGTGCCAGCAGTTACTCGATGGGGACAAGGATCGGCACCTTC.

V is TRBV7-9 and J is TRBJ1-2; D call uncertain. The germline gives CDR1 SEHNR, CDR2 FQNEAQ (reference sequence). The CDR3 sequence is 12 residues long. Trimming shortened V by 6 bases and J by 10 bases, and 15 bases separated the two germline ends. The CDR3 nucleotides are TGTGCCAGCAGTCCCAGTCCTTCTGTCTACACCTTC. Amino acids: CASSPSPSVYTF.

The chain uses TRBV19 and TRBJ2-5, with 7 bases identical to TRBD1. The CDR3 loop spans 13 amino acids. Germline loops: CDR1 LNHDA, CDR2 SQIVND (reference sequence). Losses at the gene ends were 6 bases for V and 5 bases for J; bases not matched to a gene: 6. CDR3 DNA: TGTGCCAGTAGACGACAGGGTGTTGAGACCCAGTACTTC. Its translation: CASRRQGVETQYF.

The V and J genes are TRBV6-6 and TRBJ2-5; TRBD1 agrees at 7 bases. The germline V gene has CDR1 MNHNY and CDR2 SVGAGI (reference sequence). Trimming removed 8 bases from V and 5 bases from J; junction bases left unmatched: 11. This CDR3 contains 14 residues. In DNA, the CDR3 is TGTGCCAGCGGGAATACAGGGGATACGGAGACCCAGTACTTC. Translation gives CASGNTGDTETQYF.

This CDR3 reads CASSSTGEHKAPLHF. Written as DNA, the CDR3 is TGTGCCAGCAGTTCGACAGGGGAGCACAAGGCACCCCTCCACTTT. V and J are TRBV28 and TRBJ1-6; 8 bases align to TRBD1. CDR1 and CDR2 from the germline V gene are MDHEN and SYDVKM. This CDR3 comprises 15 residues. V shed 4 bases and J 11 bases; nucleotides not matched to a gene: 10.

This chain joins TRBV28 and TRBJ1-2; possible D gene TRBD1, 6 bases. CDR1 MDHEN and CDR2 SYDVKM come from the germline V gene. The CDR3 loop spans 13 amino acids. Trimming pared 4 bases from V and 4 bases from J, leaving 10 bases between. The CDR3 is CASSYRDRYGYTF. The DNA for the CDR3 is TGTGCCAGCAGTTACAGGGACCGCTATGGCTACACCTTC.

The V gene is TRBV4-2, the J gene TRBJ1-3; D ambiguous. V was pared by 0 bases and J by 4 bases, with 7 bases between. The CDR3 sequence is 14 residues long. Germline V gives CDR1 LGHNA, CDR2 YNFKEQ. CDR3 in DNA: TGTGCCAGCAGCCAAGACAGTTCAGGAAACACCATATATTTT. Translated, it gives CASSQDSSGNTIYF.

The rearrangement links TRBV7-9 to TRBJ1-2, with D perhaps TRBD1 (5 bases). CDR3 length equals 15 residues. The germline V gene encodes CDR1 SEHNR and CDR2 FQNEAQ (reference sequence). The V end lost 1 base, the J end lost 4 bases, and 13 bases lay between the germline ends. The CDR3 DNA reads as TGTGCCAGCAGCTTAGGTCTGACCGACAGCTATGGCTACACCTTC. This sequence encodes CASSLGLTDSYGYTF.

V usage is TRBV10-3 and J usage is TRBJ1-3; D is ambiguous. Trimming cost V 6 bases and J 0 bases, with 9 bases left between them. Germline CDR1 is ENHRY and CDR2 is SYGVKD. The CDR3 is made up of 14 amino acids. The CDR3 sequence: CAIREEVSGNTIYF. The CDR3 DNA reads as TGTGCCATCAGGGAGGAGGTCTCTGGAAACACCATATATTTT.

The chain joins TRBV27 to TRBJ1-6; a weak D match, TRBD1 (5 bases). Trimming stripped 0 bases from V and 2 bases from J, with 8 bases between. CDR3 length: 16 residues. The germline V gene encodes CDR1 MNHEY and CDR2 SMNVEV (reference sequence). CDR3 loop: CASSLSGQAYNSPLHF. The CDR3 DNA reads as TGTGCCAGCAGTTTATCGGGGCAGGCCTATAATTCACCCCTCCACTTT.

This chain links TRBV6-4 with TRBJ2-1; maybe TRBD2 (6 bases). CDR1 is MRHNA and CDR2 is SNTAGT in the germline V gene. The V and J ends lost 2 bases and 0 bases respectively, with 8 bases between them. The CDR3 loop spans 15 amino acids. CDR3 nucleotide sequence: TGTGCCAGCAGTGACGGGGGAGGCTCCTACAATGAGCAGTTCTTC. It codes for CASSDGGGSYNEQFF.

The CDR3 DNA is TGTGCCAGCAGCTCACTCCGATCCGAGGCTTTCTTT. It yields the protein CASSSLRSEAFF. This rearrangement joins TRBV7-9 to TRBJ1-1; D gene uncertain. This CDR3 contains 12 residues. Trimming removed 4 bases from V and 11 bases from J, with 14 bases in between. Germline V gene lookup returns CDR1 SEHNR and CDR2 FQNEAQ (reference sequence).

The CDR3 DNA sequence: TGTGCCAGCAGCTTGACACGGGACTCTGGAAACACCATATATTTT. The encoded protein is CASSLTRDSGNTIYF. V is TRBV5-6 and J is TRBJ1-3, with D hard to call. CDR1 is SGHDT, CDR2 YYEEEE, per germline. The length of the CDR3 is 15 residues. The V end was cut by 1 base, the J end by 0 bases, with 8 bases between.

The chain couples TRBV27 to TRBJ1-6; 9 nucleotides line up with TRBD1. The CDR3 loop spans 16 amino acids. Trimming took 5 bases from V and 6 from J; bases not matched to a gene: 8. Germline-derived CDR1 and CDR2 are MNHEY and SMNVEV (reference sequence). The CDR3 coding sequence is TGTGCCAGCAGTGACAGTACAGGGGGCTTTAATTCACCCCTCCACTTT. This codes for CASSDSTGGFNSPLHF.